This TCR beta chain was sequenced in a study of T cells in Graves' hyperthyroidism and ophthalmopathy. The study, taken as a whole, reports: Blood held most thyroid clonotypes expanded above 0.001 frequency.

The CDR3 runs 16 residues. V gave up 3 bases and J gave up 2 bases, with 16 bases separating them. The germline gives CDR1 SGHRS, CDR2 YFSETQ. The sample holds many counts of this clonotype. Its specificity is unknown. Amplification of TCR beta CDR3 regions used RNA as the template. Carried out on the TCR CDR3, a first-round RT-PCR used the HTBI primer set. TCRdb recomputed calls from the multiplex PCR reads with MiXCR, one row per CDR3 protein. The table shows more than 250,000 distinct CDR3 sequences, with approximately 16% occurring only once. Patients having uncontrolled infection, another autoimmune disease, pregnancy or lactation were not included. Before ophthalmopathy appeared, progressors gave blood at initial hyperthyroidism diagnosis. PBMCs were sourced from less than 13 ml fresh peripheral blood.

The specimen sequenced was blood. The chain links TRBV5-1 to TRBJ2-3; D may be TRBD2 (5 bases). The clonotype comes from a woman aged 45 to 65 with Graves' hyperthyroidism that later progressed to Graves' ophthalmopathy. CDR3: CASSWLSGRYTDTQYF. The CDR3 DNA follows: TGCGCCAGCAGCTGGTTAAGCGGTCGATACACAGATACGCAGTATTTT.